Reported below is one T cell receptor beta chain. What it binds is not known. Germline V gene sequence: CDR1 SGHAT, CDR2 FQNNGV. The CDR3 has 13 amino acids. V lost 1 base and J 10 bases, leaving 13 bases between the germline ends. These data originate in a study of vaccination and CD4 T cells after COVID-19. Study-level background: Two doses of either BNT162b2 or mRNA-1273 vaccine were given to participants. Investigators stimulated cells with overlapping spike peptides drawn from SARS-CoV-2, HCoV-NL63, HCoV-OC43 and HCoV-229E. Cultures serving as controls received a peptide pool (CEFX or HIV-1 Nef) or no peptide.

The Oncomine TCR Beta short-read assay was what sequenced the DNA obtained from cultured CD4+ T cells. Scientists extracted genomic DNA from CD4+ T cells grown in culture. A single record per CDR3 protein comes from TCRdb applying MiXCR to the PCR reads. The sample yields approximately 20,000 distinct CDR3 sequences, roughly 70% seen once. Stated treatment: roughly 10-day PBMC culture with coronavirus spike peptide pools or control peptides (ViraFEST assay). The receptor's source is a human donor who had recovered from COVID-19. The source material was CD4+ T cells from blood, cultured in vitro. This rearrangement joins TRBV11-2 to TRBJ1-1, with D hard to call. CDR3 DNA: TGTGCCAGCAGCTTAGTCCCGGGGTCCGGAGCTTTCTTT. Amino acid sequence: CASSLVPGSGAFF. Drawing the rest from reference TRBV11-2 and TRBJ1-1, the complete variable domain is EAGVAQSPRYKIIEKRQSVAFWCNPISGHATLYWYQQILGQGPKLLIQFQNNGVVDDSQLPKDRFSAERLKGVDSTLKIQPAKLEDSAVYLCASSLVPGSGAFFGQGTRLTVV.